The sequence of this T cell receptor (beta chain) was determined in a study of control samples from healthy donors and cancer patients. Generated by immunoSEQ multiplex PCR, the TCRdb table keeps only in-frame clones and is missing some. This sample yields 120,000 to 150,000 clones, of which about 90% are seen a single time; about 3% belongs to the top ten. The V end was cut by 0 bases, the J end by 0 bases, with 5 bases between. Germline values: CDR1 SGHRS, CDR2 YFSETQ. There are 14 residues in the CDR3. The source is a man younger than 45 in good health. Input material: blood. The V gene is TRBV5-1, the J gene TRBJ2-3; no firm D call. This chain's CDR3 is CASSLASSTDTQYF. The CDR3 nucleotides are TGCGCCAGCAGCTTGGCGTCGAGCACAGATACGCAGTATTTT.